This TCR beta chain was captured by sequencing in a study of T cells in Graves' hyperthyroidism and ophthalmopathy. Germline assignment: CDR1 SGHVS and CDR2 FNYEAQ. V was pared by 1 base and J by 2 bases, with 16 bases between. CDR3 length: 17 amino acids. This clonotype was observed many times. Amplification of TCR beta CDR3 regions was performed using RNA transcripts as template. A set of HTBI primers served as the primers for a first-round RT-PCR of the TCR CDR3. In TCRdb, the multiplex PCR reads were re-called with MiXCR into one record per CDR3 protein. The repertoire consists of 550,000 to 600,000 distinct CDR3 sequences, with 12% to 15% occurring once and the leading ten covering roughly 6.9%. Ophthalmopathy patients had Clinical Activity Score at least 3, NOSPECS grade at least 4, duration under 3 months. The study excluded patients with uncontrolled infection, other autoimmune disease, pregnancy or lactation.

The chain combines TRBV7-6 with TRBJ2-3; the D gene is possibly TRBD2 (5 bases). This clonotype was sampled from a woman aged 18-29 years with Graves' ophthalmopathy. Sequencing was carried out using blood. CDR3 nucleotide sequence: TGTGCCAGCAGCTTAGTGTCCCGGGGTCCCGCCACAGATACGCAGTATTTT. Translating it yields CASSLVSRGPATDTQYF.